This T cell receptor beta chain was documented in a study of beta chain features in type 1 diabetes. General study results and limits: A cDNA-based sequencing approach could over-represent cells with high TCR expression. TCRB CDR3s were moderately but significantly shorter in Type 1 diabetes patients in all four CD4+ subsets. Whether HLA type influences TCRB rearrangement remained unresolved here.

Details on this clone: The antigen is unknown.

CD45RO/CCR7/CD25/CD127/CD95/CD27 sorting isolated CD4+ naive, central memory, regulatory and stem cell-like memory cells. From germline, CDR1 is MNHNS and CDR2 SASEGT. CDR3 length: 15 amino acids. The ends lost 6 bases at V and 4 bases at J; junction bases unmatched: 11. The investigators reverse transcribed all of the isolated RNA, so they sequenced expressed TCRB transcripts. TCRdb's table, derived via immunoSEQ multiplex PCR, lists solely in-frame clones and lacks some. The data contain about 250,000 clones, over 12% of them seen just once; the ten biggest clones take up more than 0.02%. The clonotype was recovered from a woman in her thirties or forties in good health. Sequenced: naive CD4+ T cells from blood. The rearrangement links TRBV6-1 to TRBJ1-2; TRBD1 matches 7 bases. DNA of the CDR3: TGTGCCAGCAGCGGATCTACCCCAGGGGGCTATGGCTACACCTTC. Protein: CASSGSTPGGYGYTF.